What follows are 7 T cell receptor beta chains derived from one specimen sequenced in a study of esophageal squamous cell carcinoma under preoperative chemotherapy. TCRdb passed the PCR reads through MiXCR, listing each CDR3 protein once. Of about 15,000 distinct CDR3 sequences listed, 60% are singletons. Time point reported: before preoperative PTX-NDP chemotherapy. The specimen was taken from a patient given preoperative chemotherapy. The receptors come from a human donor with esophageal squamous cell carcinoma. The donor label of this sample is uncertain.

This clonotype was detected only a few times. A much larger clone is a single base away; this may be a read error. V and J are TRBV10-1 and TRBJ2-1; 8 bases align to TRBD2. The DNA end is a closer match to TRBJ2-7, so the J assignment may be wrong. The CDR3 runs 13 residues. The germline V gene has CDR1 WNHNN and CDR2 SYGVQD (reference sequence). As DNA, the CDR3 is TGCGCCAGCAGTTTAGACGGGAGGGATGAGCAGTACTTC. It specifies CASSLDGRDEQYF.

The chain combines TRBV20-1 with TRBJ2-1; perhaps TRBD1 as D (6 bases). Germline loops: CDR1 DFQATT, CDR2 SNEGSKA (reference sequence). V shed 6 bases and J shed 7 bases, with 16 bases lying between them. The CDR3 loop spans 13 amino acids. This CDR3 reads CSAVVRGKNEQFF. Written as DNA, the CDR3 is TGCAGTGCAGTCGTTAGGGGGAAGAATGAGCAGTTCTTC.

In the case of this clonotype: The junction departs from germline at one end; a sequencing error may be responsible. The V call is TRBV7-2, the J call TRBJ2-4; TRBD2 matches 8 bases. Germline V lookup: CDR1 SGHTA, CDR2 FQGNSA. CDR3 length: 16 residues. The DNA for the CDR3 is TGTGCCAGCAGCGCACGGGGGGGGTGGGGCACAAATATTCAGTATTTC. Protein product: CASSARGGWGTNIQYF.

This chain connects TRBV11-1 to TRBJ2-7; 7 bases line up with TRBD2. The CDR3 has 16 residues. The ends lost 5 bases at V and 7 bases at J; junction bases unmatched: 17. Looked up from germline, CDR1 is SGHAT and CDR2 is FQDESV (reference sequence). The DNA for the CDR3 is TGTGCCAGCAGCCCTCGCTCGCCCAGCGGGGCGTTTGAGCAGTACTTC. Protein sequence: CASSPRSPSGAFEQYF.

Regarding this clonotype: An end of the junction differs from the germline gene, which may be a read error. The CDR3 here is CASSQGRGAGPRAKNTQYF. CDR3 coding DNA: TGTGCCAGCAGTCAGGGCCGCGGGGCGGGCCCGCGAGCCAAAAACACGCAGTATTTC. The chain recombines TRBV6-1 with TRBJ2-4, with D perhaps matching TRBD2 (6 bases). In germline, CDR1 is MNHNS, CDR2 SASEGT. This CDR3 has 19 residues.

The chain links TRBV6-1 to TRBJ2-2, with 12 bases matching TRBD2. The CDR3 sequence is 17 residues long. Germline CDR1 reads MNHNS; CDR2 reads SASEGT. The junction had 11 bases not matched to a gene; V was cut back by 6 bases and J by 6 bases. The CDR3 DNA is TGTGCCAGCAGAGGACTAGCGGGACTTTTAGTAGCCGGGGAGCTGTTTTTT. This encodes CASRGLAGLLVAGELFF.

This clonotype was observed a single time. One end of the junction is discordant with germline, which a read error may explain. The V call is TRBV6-1, the J call TRBJ2-4, with 7 bases aligning to TRBD2. With the DNA end fitting TRBJ2-5 better, the J assignment may be wrong. Germline V gives CDR1 MNHNS, CDR2 SASEGT. The CDR3 runs 16 residues. The CDR3 reads CASREGREGPPETQYF. The DNA for the CDR3 is TGTGCCAGCAGGGAAGGTAGGGAGGGACCCCCAGAGACCCAGTACTTC.